Below are 28 T cell receptor beta chains sequenced from a single sample in a study of cytomegalovirus exposure and HLA in healthy donors. The PCR used 60 Vbeta and 13 Jbeta primers. Sequencing used immunoSEQ multiplex PCR; TCRdb keeps in-frame clones, though not all of them. The top ten hold approximately 0.4% of the sample, which has almost 200,000 clones, about 76% seen once. Sequenced sample: PBMCs. These receptors originate from a male donor in good health and CMV-seropositive.

V is TRBV5-4 and J is TRBJ2-7; 11 bases agree with TRBD2. From germline, CDR1 is SGHNT and CDR2 YYREEE (reference sequence). This CDR3 has 17 amino acids. J gave up 6 bases and V 4 bases, and 15 bases lay outside the gene matches. In DNA form, the CDR3 reads TGTGCCAGCAGCGTCGCCAATATAGCGGGGGGGCCACTCGAGCAGTACTTC. It specifies CASSVANIAGGPLEQYF.

The rearrangement uses TRBV7-2 and TRBJ1-2; 8 bases fit TRBD1. Trimming took 3 bases from V and 4 from J; bases not matched to a gene: 10. The germline gives CDR1 SGHTA, CDR2 FQGNSA. The CDR3 is made up of 16 amino acids. The CDR3 sequence: CASSFGRGPMGYGYTF. In nucleotides, the CDR3 is TGTGCCAGCAGCTTCGGCAGGGGGCCTATGGGCTATGGCTACACCTTC.

The chain joins TRBV27 to TRBJ2-1; 9 positions agree with TRBD2. V shed 0 bases, J shed 5 bases, and the junction held 2 bases outside the gene matches. This CDR3 comprises 15 residues. Germline V lookup: CDR1 MNHEY, CDR2 SMNVEV (reference sequence). The CDR3 region has the DNA TGTGCCAGCAGTTTATCTCGGACTAGCGACAATGAGCAGTTCTTC. Protein product: CASSLSRTSDNEQFF.

The CDR3 protein is CASSVDRGIPSLREETQYF. The CDR3 DNA reads TGTGCCAGCAGCGTAGATCGGGGTATCCCCTCCTTAAGAGAAGAGACCCAGTACTTC. V usage is TRBV9 and J usage is TRBJ2-5; possibly TRBD2 for D (5 bases). Germline V gene lookup returns CDR1 SGDLS and CDR2 YYNGEE. The CDR3 sequence is 19 residues long. V shed 0 bases and J shed 3 bases, with 24 bases lying between them.

The genes are TRBV2 and TRBJ2-2, with D perhaps matching TRBD1 (5 bases). This CDR3 comprises 13 residues. The V gene lost 8 bases and the J gene lost 5 bases, with 12 bases spanning the gap. CDR1 and CDR2 from the germline V gene are SNHLY and FYNNEI. In DNA, the CDR3 is TGTGCCAGCTATCCAGGGAAAACCGGGGAGCTGTTTTTT. This codes for CASYPGKTGELFF.

J is TRBJ1-6 and V is TRBV27; tentatively, D is TRBD1 (5 bases). The CDR3 length is 16 residues. Germline CDR1 is MNHEY and CDR2 is SMNVEV (reference sequence). The V end was cut by 5 bases, the J end by 5 bases, with 16 bases between. CDR3 in DNA: TGTGCCAGCAGTCTCCCCCGGGGGTCCAATAATTCACCCCTCCACTTT. This codes for CASSLPRGSNNSPLHF.

V usage is TRBV9 and J usage is TRBJ2-1; 7 nucleotides line up with TRBD1. The V segment lost 4 bases and the J segment 4 bases; nucleotides outside the gene matches: 11. The germline V gene encodes CDR1 SGDLS and CDR2 YYNGEE. This CDR3 spans 16 amino acids. This chain's CDR3 is CASSPRDRQPYNEQFF. Written as DNA, the CDR3 is TGTGCCAGCAGCCCCCGGGACAGACAGCCTTACAATGAGCAGTTCTTC. The full variable domain, completed using reference TRBV9 and TRBJ2-1, is DSGVTQTPKHLITATGQRVTLRCSPRSGDLSVYWYQQSLDQGLQFLIQYYNGEERAKGNILERFSAQQFPDLHSELNLSSLELGDSALYFCASSPRDRQPYNEQFFGPGTRLTVL.

The rearrangement links TRBV7-9 to TRBJ1-4; the D gene is possibly TRBD1 (6 bases). Germline V gene lookup returns CDR1 SEHNR and CDR2 FQNEAQ (reference sequence). V lost 3 bases to trimming and J lost 3 bases, with 14 bases between them. This CDR3 has 16 amino acids. CDR3 residues: CASSFGGLNANEKLFF. In nucleotides, the CDR3 is TGTGCCAGCAGCTTCGGGGGGCTGAATGCTAATGAAAAACTGTTTTTT.

The rearrangement links TRBV4-2 to TRBJ1-4, with D perhaps TRBD1 (5 bases). This CDR3 region has 15 residues. Germline V gives CDR1 LGHNA, CDR2 YNFKEQ. V was cut by 1 base and J by 7 bases, with 13 bases left in between. CDR3 region: CASSQADRGREKLFF. CDR3 DNA: TGTGCCAGCAGCCAAGCTGATAGGGGTCGTGAAAAACTGTTTTTT.

The gene calls are TRBV5-1 and TRBJ2-1; 14 nucleotides match TRBD2. J lost 10 bases, V lost 4 bases, and 10 bases had no gene match. The CDR3 is made up of 16 amino acids. Germline loops: CDR1 SGHRS, CDR2 YFSETQ. The CDR3 reads CASSLGLAGGLYEQFF. For the CDR3, the DNA is TGCGCCAGCAGCCTAGGACTAGCGGGGGGTTTATACGAGCAGTTCTTC.

This clone was seen a single time. The chain links TRBV19 to TRBJ1-4, with TRBD1 matching over 7 bases. Trimming took 5 bases from V and 0 from J; bases not matched to a gene: 9. Germline lookup yields CDR1 LNHDA and CDR2 SQIVND (reference sequence). The CDR3 runs to 17 residues. The CDR3 DNA reads as TGTGCCAGTAGTTGGGACAGCCTTATCGCAACTAATGAAAAACTGTTTTTT. Its protein is CASSWDSLIATNEKLFF.

This sequence joins TRBV4-2 and TRBJ1-2; TRBD1 might be the D (5 bases). This CDR3 is 15 amino acids long. Germline lookup yields CDR1 LGHNA and CDR2 YNFKEQ. The V gene lost 5 bases and the J gene lost 0 bases, with 13 bases spanning the gap. The CDR3 loop reads CASSAGDSANYGYTF. CDR3 DNA: TGTGCCAGCAGCGCTGGAGACAGCGCTAACTATGGCTACACCTTC.

CDR3 coding DNA: TGTGCCAGCAGCTTGGGTGGCAGGGGGAACGAGCAGTACTTC. Encoded protein: CASSLGGRGNEQYF. The rearrangement uses TRBV5-6 and TRBJ2-7; 7 bases match TRBD1. This CDR3 has 14 residues. Trimming at V came to 0 bases and at J to 5 bases, leaving 5 bases not matched to a gene. Germline V gene sequence: CDR1 SGHDT, CDR2 YYEEEE.

This rearrangement joins TRBV7-9 to TRBJ2-7; 7 bases are shared with TRBD1. Germline assignment: CDR1 SEHNR and CDR2 FQNEAQ (reference sequence). The CDR3 is 13 amino acids. V lost 5 bases, J lost 4 bases, and 5 bases stayed unmatched. CDR3 bases: TGTGCCAGCAGCCAGGGACAGCCTTACGAGCAGTACTTC. Protein: CASSQGQPYEQYF.

This chain uses TRBV28 with TRBJ1-1; D remains ambiguous. This CDR3 region has 18 residues. Trimming left V 3 bases short and J 8 bases short, with 28 bases between. CDR1 and CDR2 (germline): MDHEN, SYDVKM. The CDR3 is CASSFSLKLRQRGQEAFF. The CDR3 DNA follows: TGTGCCAGCAGTTTCTCTCTTAAACTGAGGCAGCGAGGGCAAGAAGCTTTCTTT. Together with reference TRBV28 and TRBJ1-1, the CDR3 gives the full variable domain: DVKVTQSSRYLVKRTGEKVFLECVQDMDHENMFWYRQDPGLGLRLIYFSYDVKMKEKGDIPEGYSVSREKKERFSLILESASTNQTSMYLCASSFSLKLRQRGQEAFFGQGTRLTVV.

The chain couples TRBV4-3 to TRBJ2-1; TRBD1 aligns across 8 bases. Germline values: CDR1 LGHNA, CDR2 YSLEER. The J segment lost 4 bases and the V segment lost 1 base, leaving 6 bases of the junction unmatched. The CDR3 is 16 amino acids. The CDR3 DNA reads TGCGCCAGCAGCCAAGTTCCCAGACAGGGGTACAATGAGCAGTTCTTC. This codes for CASSQVPRQGYNEQFF.

J is TRBJ2-7 and V is TRBV10-3, with D perhaps matching TRBD2 (6 bases). Trimming removed 3 bases at V and 0 bases at J, with 18 bases between. CDR3 length: 17 residues. Per the germline V gene, CDR1 is ENHRY and CDR2 is SYGVKD. Here the CDR3 reads CAISDPARDVSSYEQYF. The DNA for the CDR3 is TGTGCCATCAGTGACCCCGCGCGGGACGTAAGCTCCTACGAGCAGTACTTC.

This chain uses TRBV30 with TRBJ1-1; no reliable D call. The CDR3 has 11 residues. Trimming removed 5 bases at V and 9 bases at J, with 13 bases between. Germline loops: CDR1 GTSNPN, CDR2 SVGIG (reference sequence). CDR3 sequence reads: CAWVRVRQAFF. For the CDR3, the DNA is TGTGCCTGGGTCCGGGTGAGACAAGCTTTCTTT.

V is TRBV7-3 and J is TRBJ2-5, with 11 bases lining up with TRBD2. The tail of the sequence fits TRBJ2-7 better, so the J call may be wrong. The CDR3 totals 15 residues. The germline gives CDR1 SGHTA, CDR2 FQGTGA. CDR3 DNA: TGTGCCAGCAGCCCCGATAGCGGGAGGGCCCACGAGCAGTACTTC. Protein: CASSPDSGRAHEQYF.

CDR3 nucleotide sequence: TGTGCCAGCAGTTCACTACCCAGGGCGAATGAAAAACTGTTTTTT. Encoded protein: CASSSLPRANEKLFF. V usage is TRBV27 and J usage is TRBJ1-4, with D maybe TRBD1 (5 bases). Trimming took 4 bases from V and 5 from J, leaving 14 bases between them. The CDR3 contains 15 residues. The germline V gene has CDR1 MNHEY and CDR2 SMNVEV (reference sequence).

Notes on this clone: Relative to the germline gene, one junction end is altered; a read error may explain this. This sequence joins TRBV7-9 and TRBJ1-5; unclear D gene. This CDR3 region has 12 residues. From germline, CDR1 is SEHNR and CDR2 FQNEAQ (reference sequence). The CDR3 DNA follows: TGTGCCAGCAGCAATAGCTATCAGCCCCAGCATTTT. Protein: CASSNSYQPQHF. Using reference TRBV7-9 and TRBJ1-5 for the parts outside the CDR3, the full variable domain is DTGVSQNPRHKITKRGQNVTFRCDPISEHNRLYWYRQTLGQGPEFLTYFQNEAQLEKSRLLSDRFSAERPKGSFSTLEIQRTEQGDSAMYLCASSNSYQPQHFGDGTRLSIL.

J is TRBJ1-1 and V is TRBV29-1, with D possibly being TRBD1 (6 bases). The CDR3 sequence is 14 residues long. Trimming removed 4 bases at V and 0 bases at J, with 12 bases between. The germline CDR1 and CDR2 sequences are SQVTM and ANQGSEA. The CDR3 protein is CSVGSRGMNTEAFF. The CDR3, as DNA: TGCAGCGTTGGGTCGAGGGGGATGAACACTGAAGCTTTCTTT. The whole variable domain, filled in from reference TRBV29-1 and TRBJ1-1, reads SAVISQKPSRDICQRGTSLTIQCQVDSQVTMMFWYRQQPGQSLTLIATANQGSEATYESGFVIDKFPISRPNLTFSTLTVSNMSPEDSSIYLCSVGSRGMNTEAFFGQGTRLTVV.

This clone was recorded a few times. CDR3 sequence reads: CASSLGRGGPEAFF. The CDR3 DNA is TGTGCCAGCAGCTTAGGGCGAGGGGGTCCCGAAGCTTTCTTT. The chain employs TRBV7-2 and TRBJ1-1; a possible D gene is TRBD1 (6 bases). CDR1 SGHTA and CDR2 FQGNSA come from the germline V gene. This CDR3 has 14 residues. The germline V and J ends were trimmed by 1 base and 8 bases, with 14 bases remaining between them.

With regard to this clone: This CDR3 is also generated by other DNA sequences in the sample. V gene TRBV6-1 combines with J gene TRBJ1-5, with a tentative D call TRBD1 (5 bases). CDR3 length: 13 amino acids. Trimming removed 4 bases from V and 5 bases from J, with 9 bases in between. CDR1 MNHNS and CDR2 SASEGT come from the germline V gene. The CDR3 region is CASSVQGDQPQHF. CDR3 sequence (DNA): TGTGCCAGCAGTGTACAAGGGGATCAGCCCCAGCATTTT.

V is TRBV4-3 and J is TRBJ1-1, with 8 bases identical to TRBD1. V gave up 4 bases and J gave up 4 bases; unmatched junction bases: 5. Germline lookup yields CDR1 LGHNA and CDR2 YSLEER. CDR3 length: 14 amino acids. CDR3 sequence reads: CASSRTGISTEAFF. CDR3 bases: TGCGCCAGCAGCCGGACAGGGATTAGCACTGAAGCTTTCTTT.

The chain is built from TRBV9 and TRBJ2-3, with 7 bases that match TRBD1. The junction had 9 bases not matched to a gene; V was cut back by 3 bases and J by 2 bases. The CDR3 is made up of 16 amino acids. Germline V gene data show CDR1 as SGDLS and CDR2 as YYNGEE. CDR3 sequence (DNA): TGTGCCAGCAGCGCCCGGACAGGAGTTTTCACAGATACGCAGTATTTT. This sequence encodes CASSARTGVFTDTQYF.

J is TRBJ2-3 and V is TRBV7-2, with 9 bases matching TRBD2. The V gene end was trimmed by 5 bases and the J gene end by 1 base; junction bases not matched to a gene: 4. Germline loops: CDR1 SGHTA, CDR2 FQGNSA. The CDR3 sequence is 15 residues long. CDR3 bases: TGTGCCAGCAGCCCTAGGACTAGCGGCACAGATACGCAGTATTTT. This translates into CASSPRTSGTDTQYF.

V is TRBV18 and J is TRBJ2-7, with D tentatively TRBD2 (8 bases). The V gene's germline CDR1 is KGHSH and CDR2 LQKENI. Trimming pared 1 base from V and 2 bases from J, leaving 18 bases between. The CDR3 runs 17 residues. CDR3 protein: CASSPLGGGGRTYEQYF. The CDR3 DNA sequence: TGTGCCAGCTCACCACTCGGAGGGGGCGGGAGGACCTACGAGCAGTACTTC.